This entry is about one T cell receptor (beta chain). Only in-frame clones appear in the TCRdb table, and some are missing; sequencing was by immunoSEQ multiplex PCR. The sample data list roughly 190,000 clones. The sample is drawn from a study of control samples from healthy donors and cancer patients. The germline CDR1 and CDR2 sequences are LGHDT and YNNKEL (reference sequence). V was pared by 1 base and J by 5 bases, with 18 bases between. The CDR3 is 16 amino acids. The sequence was obtained from a woman aged 30 to 39 in good health. The V call is TRBV3-1 (or the pseudogene TRBV3-2), the J call TRBJ2-7; tentative D call: TRBD2 (6 bases). Source material: blood. CDR3: CASSQVPPPSGDEQYF. For the CDR3, the DNA is TGTGCCAGCAGCCAAGTACCCCCCCCGTCGGGGGACGAGCAGTACTTC.